This T cell receptor (beta chain) originates from a study of blood T cells in healthy people across ages (dated by TCRdb to between 2015 and 2017). Turning to the overall study: Template switching captured roughly one uniquely barcoded TCR beta cDNA molecule per two T cells in model experiments. Age-related changes in TCR beta repertoire diversity were measured in the study by deep sequencing normalized with unique cDNA molecular identifiers. Donors were grouped into four age groups: young (average about 15 years), middle-aged (over 35), aged (around 62) and long-lived (approximately 81). To avoid experimental bias, donors of different ages were distributed randomly across sequencing lanes. For two donors (one aged 18 to 30 and one aged 80 or older), the study analyzed two additional independent replicas of 1 million unique cDNA reads from the same blood draw.

Overall study outcomes, separate from this receptor: Estimates of total diversity based on one million sequenced T cells were considered lower bounds and underestimates. Donor CMV infection status was unknown, potentially confounding age-related changes in expanded clonotypes. Compared with the aged group, the long-lived group had more naive CD4+ T cells, fewer expanded clones and increased TCR diversity, a pattern suggesting age selection. The percentage of naive T cells measured by flow cytometry correlated strongly with observed TCR beta diversity. As age increased, observed TCR beta diversity per million T cells dropped in a roughly linear way, and a significant reduction was already evident by age around 41. Bulk unsorted PBMC profiling prevented conclusive comparison of naive and antigen-experienced compartments.

Receptor libraries were prepared by 5' RACE. The second PCR ran for roughly 7 to 12 cycles and used a J-beta primer mix along with a sample-barcoded 5' primer. A template-switch 5' adaptor carrying 12 random nucleotides introduced a unique molecular identifier onto each TCR beta cDNA molecule. Each sample yielded at least 2.5 million CDR3-containing paired-end reads. The Mint cDNA synthesis kit, primed by a TRBC-specific oligonucleotide, was used to synthesize first-strand cDNA from all RNA. After uracil-DNA glycosylase treatment, a first 18-cycle PCR used universal primers M1SS and BC2_uni_R on all cDNA. Processing in the source paper ran as follows. For normalization, 1 million high-quality reads were randomly selected from each sample, with every read carrying a distinct molecular identifier. Instead of being binned into consensus sequences, reads that shared molecular identifiers were thrown out. CDR3 identification, clonotype clustering and error correction used MiTCR with a Q25 quality threshold and the strictest error-elimination algorithm. Lower-bound total TCR beta diversity was estimated with a nonparametric unseen species model using Euler transformation. The public sequencing data were trimmed at Q25 with fastp and processed into clonotypes with MiXCR by TCRdb, which kept only in-frame beta chains. Here each entry gathers all rows of one CDR3 protein and keeps the most common genes and DNA. TCRdb's processing, not the authors' own work, is the source of the V and J calls. For this sample the table gives fewer than 2 million distinct CDR3 sequences, of which roughly 43% were detected only once. Of the sample, more than 20% is held by the ten largest clones.

The donors were roughly 40 Caucasian individuals from Russia, aged 6 to 90 years, who were systemically healthy. Each donor gave ten milliliters of peripheral blood, drawn into EDTA-treated Vacutainer tubes. PBMCs were isolated by Ficoll-Paque density-gradient centrifugation, with at least 7 million obtained per sample. Trizol reagent was used to extract total RNA from PBMCs, with at least 5.5 micrograms per sample. The percentages of naive CD45RAhigh/CD27high T cells were determined by flow cytometry on a PBMC aliquot from every donor. Only one count was recorded for this clonotype. Its target antigen remains unknown. No much larger clone exists at a distance of one base, and base qualities are not known. The TCR comes from a human donor in good health. The sample consisted of blood.

The CDR3 reads as follows: CASSSLGQGNEKLFF. The nucleotides are TGCGCCAGCAGCTCACTGGGACAGGGCAATGAAAAACTGTTTTTT. The chain couples TRBV5-1 to TRBJ1-4; the central 9 bases match TRBD1. From its cysteine to its phenylalanine, the CDR3 spans 15 amino acids. Of the read, only the CDR3 DNA is kept; its 45 bases are in frame from base 1. Trimming leaves V shorter by 3 bases and J shorter by 5 bases, with the junction holding 5 bases beyond the gene matches. The CDR1 and CDR2 encoded by the germline V gene are SGHRS and YFSETQ.